This section outlines one T cell receptor (beta chain) sequence together with its context. Its antigen is undetermined. This specimen belongs to a study of CD8 T cells in Susac syndrome. Deletions cut 7 bases from V and 6 bases from J, with 21 bases between. Germline V gives CDR1 SQVTM, CDR2 ANQGSEA. This CDR3 has 14 amino acids. RNA in amounts of roughly 0.5 to 1 ug was reverse transcribed with random hexamers. MiXCR was run by TCRdb on the immunoSEQ multiplex PCR reads, yielding one entry per CDR3 protein. The table shows about 240,000 distinct CDR3 sequences, with roughly 95% occurring only once. Whole-study findings and limits: None of the CD4+ T cell repertoires in Susac syndrome showed clonal expansion.

The V and J genes are TRBV29-1 and TRBJ1-1; tentative D call: TRBD1 (6 bases). The source is a human donor with Susac syndrome. Material: CD4+ T cells from PBMCs. CDR3 nucleotide sequence: TGCAGCGCCGGGCCCCCGACAGGCTTGCCTGAAGCTTTCTTT. Its protein is CSAGPPTGLPEAFF.